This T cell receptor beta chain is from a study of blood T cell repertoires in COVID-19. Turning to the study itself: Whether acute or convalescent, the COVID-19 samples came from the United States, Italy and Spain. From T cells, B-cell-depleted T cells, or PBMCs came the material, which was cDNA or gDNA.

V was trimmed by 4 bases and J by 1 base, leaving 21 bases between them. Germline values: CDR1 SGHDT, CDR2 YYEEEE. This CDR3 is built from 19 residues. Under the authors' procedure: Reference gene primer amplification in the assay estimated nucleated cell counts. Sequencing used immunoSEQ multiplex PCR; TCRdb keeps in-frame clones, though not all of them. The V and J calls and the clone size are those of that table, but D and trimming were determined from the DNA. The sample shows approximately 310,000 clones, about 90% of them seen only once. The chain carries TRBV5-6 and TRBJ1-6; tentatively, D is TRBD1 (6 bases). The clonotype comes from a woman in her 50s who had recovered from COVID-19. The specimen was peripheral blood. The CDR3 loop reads CASSRRGGEYISYNSPLHF. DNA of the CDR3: TGTGCCAGCAGCCGACGGGGGGGCGAGTACATTTCCTATAATTCACCCCTCCACTTT.